This is a list of T cell receptor beta chains from one sample in a study of blood T cell repertoires in COVID-19. Repertoires were generated with immunoSEQ multiplex PCR, while TCRdb's copy carries only in-frame clones and drops some. This sample has 200,000 to 250,000 clones, with 87% found just once. Sequencing used peripheral blood. These receptors were taken from a woman aged 18-35 years who had recovered from COVID-19. CDR3s include the opening cysteine and the closing phenylalanine or tryptophan. Fields, in order: J gene, V gene, clone size, D gene, CDR3 protein, CDR3 DNA. D genes are given only for firm matches. Clone size appears in some rows only: once, few, many, or a class for an expanded clone.

>TRBJ1-2|TRBV19|NA|TRBD1
CASSILGPQGSRGYTF
TGTGCCAGTAGTATATTGGGCCCACAGGGGAGTAGGGGCTACACCTTC
>TRBJ2-1|TRBV6-4|NA|NA
CASKEGGTDKYNEQFF
TGTGCCAGCAAAGAGGGAGGAACAGACAAATACAATGAGCAGTTCTTC
>TRBJ1-4|TRBV9|NA|NA
CASSVGTGRLNEKLFF
TGTGCCAGCAGCGTAGGAACAGGGAGACTTAATGAAAAACTGTTTTTT
>TRBJ1-5|TRBV4-2|NA|NA
CASSQNRVSQPQHF
TGTGCCAGCAGCCAAAACAGGGTCTCTCAGCCCCAGCATTTT
>TRBJ1-2|TRBV6-5|once|NA
CASRMGGATYYGYTF
TGTGCCAGCAGGATGGGGGGGGCCACTTACTATGGCTACACCTTC
>TRBJ2-5|TRBV12-3/TRBV12-4|NA|NA
CASSLTSRETQYF
TGTGCCAGCAGTCTCACCTCTCGGGAGACCCAGTACTTC
>TRBJ2-7|TRBV2|few|NA
CASRTDYSYEQYF
TGTGCCAGCAGAACGGACTACTCCTACGAGCAGTACTTC
>TRBJ2-1|TRBV6-5|NA|TRBD2
CASSLAGGPFNEQFF
TGTGCCAGCAGTCTAGCGGGAGGGCCTTTTAATGAGCAGTTCTTC
>TRBJ2-7|TRBV18|NA|TRBD1
CASSPRDRASPDEQYF
TGTGCCAGCTCACCGCGGGACAGGGCCTCCCCGGACGAGCAGTACTTC
>TRBJ1-2|TRBV29-1|NA|NA
CSVEGQGQAYSGYTF
TGCAGCGTTGAGGGCCAGGGGCAGGCGTATTCGGGCTACACCTTC
>TRBJ1-6|TRBV30|NA|NA
CAWRTKQGSYNSPLHF
TGTGCCTGGAGAACCAAACAGGGCTCCTATAATTCACCCCTCCACTTT
>TRBJ2-5|TRBV7-2|NA|TRBD1
CASSPRRDRGLGYQETQYF
TGTGCCAGCAGCCCGCGCCGGGACAGGGGGCTTGGTTACCAAGAGACCCAGTACTTC
>TRBJ2-7|TRBV4-1|few|NA
CASSLEGVIPSYEQYF
TGCGCCAGCAGCCTCGAGGGGGTGATCCCTTCCTACGAGCAGTACTTC
>TRBJ2-1|TRBV9|NA|NA
CASSVEGQGGNEQFF
TGTGCCAGCAGCGTAGAGGGTCAAGGAGGCAATGAGCAGTTCTTC
>TRBJ1-5|TRBV7-3|NA|NA
CASSYGGDQPQHF
TGTGCCAGCAGCTATGGGGGGGATCAGCCCCAGCATTTT
>TRBJ2-7|TRBV6-6|NA|TRBD1
CASGLTGGRYEQYF
TGTGCCAGCGGACTTACAGGGGGCAGGTACGAGCAGTACTTC
>TRBJ1-2|TRBV7-2|NA|NA
CASSSGAYFGYTF
TGTGCCAGCAGCTCAGGGGCCTACTTTGGCTACACCTTC
>TRBJ2-7|TRBV9|NA|NA
CASSEDSQSIYEQYF
TGTGCCAGCAGCGAAGACTCCCAGTCGATCTACGAGCAGTACTTC
>TRBJ1-1|TRBV30|NA|NA
CAWNDRFMNTEAFF
TGTGCCTGGAACGACAGATTTATGAACACTGAAGCTTTCTTT
>TRBJ1-2|TRBV3-1/TRBV3-2|NA|TRBD1
CASSPRRGQNDGYTF
TGTGCCAGCAGCCCAAGAAGGGGACAGAATGATGGCTACACCTTC
>TRBJ2-2|TRBV7-6|NA|TRBD1
CASSITGGWPGELFF
TGTGCCAGCAGCATAACAGGGGGCTGGCCCGGGGAGCTGTTTTTT
>TRBJ1-1|TRBV30|NA|NA
CAWSGLAVSGTDDTEAFF
TGTGCCTGGAGTGGTCTTGCAGTGTCAGGGACTGATGACACTGAAGCTTTCTTT
>TRBJ1-5|TRBV4-2|NA|NA
CASSQETGVGNQPQHF
TGTGCCAGCAGCCAAGAAACGGGGGTGGGCAATCAGCCCCAGCATTTT
>TRBJ2-1|TRBV6-2/TRBV6-3|NA|NA
CASSPRLGAVRYNEQFF
TGTGCCAGCAGTCCCCGGTTGGGGGCGGTTCGCTACAATGAGCAGTTCTTC
>TRBJ2-7|TRBV4-3|NA|TRBD2
CASSQGPLAEYEQYF
TGCGCCAGCAGCCAAGGTCCCCTAGCGGAGTACGAGCAGTACTTC
>TRBJ2-7|TRBV7-6|NA|TRBD2
CASSLSGSAGVYEQYF
TGTGCCAGCAGCTTAAGCGGGTCAGCGGGAGTCTACGAGCAGTACTTC
>TRBJ2-7|TRBV7-9|few|TRBD1
CASSLITGEKHEQYF
TGTGCCAGCAGCTTAATCACAGGGGAAAAGCACGAGCAGTACTTC
>TRBJ2-7|TRBV11-3|NA|NA
CASSLGTEQYF
TGTGCCAGCAGCTTAGGGACAGAGCAGTACTTC
>TRBJ2-1|TRBV3-1/TRBV3-2|once|TRBD2
CASSQAASGRYAYNEQFF
TGTGCCAGCAGCCAAGCGGCTAGCGGGAGATACGCCTACAATGAGCAGTTCTTC
>TRBJ2-1|TRBV25-1|NA|TRBD2
CASSESTLSGSSYNEQFF
TGTGCCAGCAGTGAATCCACTCTTAGCGGGAGCTCCTACAATGAGCAGTTCTTC